The clone carrying this T cell receptor beta chain has a count of ten or more. This CDR3 has 13 residues. The germline CDR1 and CDR2 sequences are SGDLS and YYNGEE. Trimming shortened V by 6 bases and J by 0 bases, and 8 bases separated the two germline ends. The data derive from a study of T-cell reconstitution after alpha-beta-depleted transplantation in children. Unique molecular identifiers were incorporated when the TCRbeta library was constructed. Via MiXCR, TCRdb re-called the PCR reads, giving one row per CDR3 protein. The table shows some 590,000 distinct CDR3 sequences, with about 11% occurring only once.

The receptor was derived from a human donor who donated a stem cell graft to a child with acute myeloid leukemia. The specimen was PBMCs from the stem cell graft donor, collected from the stem cell graft. V is TRBV9 and J is TRBJ2-3; D unclear. In DNA, the CDR3 is TGTGCCAGCAACGGGCCAAGCACAGATACGCAGTATTTT. This codes for CASNGPSTDTQYF.